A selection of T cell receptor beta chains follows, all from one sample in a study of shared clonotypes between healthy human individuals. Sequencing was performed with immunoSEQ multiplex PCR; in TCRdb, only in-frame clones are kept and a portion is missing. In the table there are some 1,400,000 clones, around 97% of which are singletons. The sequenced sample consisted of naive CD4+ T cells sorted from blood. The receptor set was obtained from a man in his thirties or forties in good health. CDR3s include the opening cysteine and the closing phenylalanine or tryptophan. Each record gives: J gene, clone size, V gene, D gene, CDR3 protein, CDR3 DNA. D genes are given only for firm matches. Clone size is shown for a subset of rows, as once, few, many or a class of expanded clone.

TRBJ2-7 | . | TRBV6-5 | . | CASSYSGWEEQYF | TGTGCCAGCAGTTACTCAGGGTGGGAAGAGCAGTACTTC
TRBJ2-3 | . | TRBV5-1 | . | CASSLGQADTQYF | TGCGCCAGCAGCTTGGGCCAGGCAGATACGCAGTATTTT
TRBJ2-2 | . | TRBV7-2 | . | CASSRPGELFF | TGTGCCAGCAGCCGTCCCGGGGAGCTGTTTTTT
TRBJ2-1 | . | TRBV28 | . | CATPLGWNEQFF | TGTGCCACCCCGTTAGGATGGAATGAGCAGTTCTTC
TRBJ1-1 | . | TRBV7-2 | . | CASSVFGSDTEAFF | TGTGCCAGCAGCGTATTCGGTAGCGACACTGAAGCTTTCTTT
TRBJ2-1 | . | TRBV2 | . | CASSNLGQASYNEQFF | TGTGCCAGCAGTAACTTAGGGCAGGCCTCCTACAATGAGCAGTTCTTC
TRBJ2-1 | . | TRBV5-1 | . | CASSYRTNYNEQFF | TGCGCCAGCAGCTACCGGACAAATTACAATGAGCAGTTCTTC
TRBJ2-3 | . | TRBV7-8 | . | CASTLEEWTDTQYF | TGTGCCAGCACCCTTGAAGAGTGGACAGATACGCAGTATTTT
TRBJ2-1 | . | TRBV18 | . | CASSPNPVGQFF | TGTGCCAGCTCCCCGAACCCCGTAGGCCAGTTCTTC
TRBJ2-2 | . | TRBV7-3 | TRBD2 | CASSPKTSGRLSTGELFF | TGTGCCAGCAGCCCGAAGACTAGCGGGAGGTTGAGCACCGGGGAGCTGTTTTTT
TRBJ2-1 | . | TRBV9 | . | CASSARAMSYNEQFF | TGTGCCAGCAGCGCCCGAGCGATGTCCTACAATGAGCAGTTCTTC
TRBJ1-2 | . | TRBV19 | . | CASSMQGNYGYTF | TGTGCCAGTAGTATGCAGGGGAACTATGGCTACACCTTC
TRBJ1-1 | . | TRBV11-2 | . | CASSLPWTGIMNTEAFF | TGTGCCAGCAGCTTACCGTGGACGGGCATAATGAACACTGAAGCTTTCTTT
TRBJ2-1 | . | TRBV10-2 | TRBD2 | CASSEARLAGARVNEQFF | TGCGCCAGCAGTGAGGCCCGACTAGCGGGAGCACGGGTGAATGAGCAGTTCTTC
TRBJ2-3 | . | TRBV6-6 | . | CASSYEPSPDTQYF | TGTGCCAGCAGTTATGAGCCCTCGCCAGATACGCAGTATTTT
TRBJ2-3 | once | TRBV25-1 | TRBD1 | CASSGQGIGTDTQYF | TGTGCCAGCAGCGGACAGGGTATCGGCACAGATACGCAGTATTTT
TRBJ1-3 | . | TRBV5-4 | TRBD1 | CASSPPGTGGAAGNTIYF | TGTGCCAGCAGCCCACCCGGGACAGGGGGCGCCGCTGGAAACACCATATATTTT
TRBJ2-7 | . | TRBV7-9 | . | CASSLGSGRSSYEQYF | TGTGCCAGCAGCTTAGGGTCGGGCAGGAGCTCCTACGAGCAGTACTTC
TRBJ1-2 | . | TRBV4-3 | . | CASSQGQTNYGYTF | TGCGCCAGCAGCCAAGGACAGACTAACTATGGCTACACCTTC
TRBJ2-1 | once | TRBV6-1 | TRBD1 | CASSETGGNEQFF | TGTGCCAGCAGTGAGACAGGGGGAAATGAGCAGTTCTTC
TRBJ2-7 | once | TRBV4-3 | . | CASSQEGRGDYEQYF | TGCGCCAGCAGCCAAGAGGGGCGCGGGGATTACGAGCAGTACTTC
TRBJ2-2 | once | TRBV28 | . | CATSHGVPGVGTGELFF | TGTGCCACCAGCCATGGGGTCCCGGGAGTCGGCACCGGGGAGCTGTTTTTT
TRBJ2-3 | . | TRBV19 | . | CASSPGSTDTQYF | TGTGCCAGTAGTCCGGGATCCACAGATACGCAGTATTTT
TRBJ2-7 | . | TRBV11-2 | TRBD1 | CASSLETGRTGGIYEQYF | TGTGCCAGCAGCTTAGAAACTGGCCGGACAGGGGGGATCTACGAGCAGTACTTC
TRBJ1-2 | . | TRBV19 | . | CASSPRAGRVSGYTF | TGTGCCAGTAGTCCCCGGGCGGGGAGGGTGAGTGGCTACACCTTC
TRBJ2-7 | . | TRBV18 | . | CASSRDTYEQYF | TGTGCCAGCTCACGAGACACCTACGAGCAGTACTTC
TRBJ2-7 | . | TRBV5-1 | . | CASRPTPGPPYEQYF | TGCGCCAGCAGACCAACTCCGGGTCCCCCCTACGAGCAGTACTTC
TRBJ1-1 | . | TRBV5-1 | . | CASSLVGMNTEAFF | TGCGCCAGCAGCTTGGTGGGCATGAACACTGAAGCTTTCTTT
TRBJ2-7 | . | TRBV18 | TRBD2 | CASSPLTGGNEQYF | TGTGCCAGCTCACCATTAACGGGAGGTAACGAGCAGTACTTC
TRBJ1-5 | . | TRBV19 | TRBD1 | CASSSNPRQGRRPQHF | TGTGCCAGTAGTAGCAACCCCCGACAGGGACGACGGCCCCAGCATTTT
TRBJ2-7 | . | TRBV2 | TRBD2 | CASSHLAGVGYEQYF | TGTGCCAGCAGTCACCTAGCGGGAGTCGGCTACGAGCAGTACTTC
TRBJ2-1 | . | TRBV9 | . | CASSVGGALAANEQFF | TGTGCCAGCAGCGTAGGGGGGGCTCTAGCGGCCAATGAGCAGTTCTTC
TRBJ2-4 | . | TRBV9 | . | CASSTGQGGKNIQYF | TGTGCCAGCAGCACTGGGCAGGGAGGCAAAAACATTCAGTACTTC
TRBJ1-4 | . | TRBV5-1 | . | CASSLRRETNEKLFF | TGCGCCAGCAGCTTGAGACGGGAGACTAATGAAAAACTGTTTTTT
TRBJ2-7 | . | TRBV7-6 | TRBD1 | CASSLAGTGAYEQYF | TGTGCCAGCAGCTTAGCGGGGACAGGGGCCTACGAGCAGTACTTC
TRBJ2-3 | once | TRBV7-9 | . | CASSLDRRDTQYF | TGTGCCAGCAGCTTAGATAGGAGGGATACGCAGTATTTT
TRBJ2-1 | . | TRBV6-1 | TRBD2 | CASRDLAGGHNEQFF | TGTGCCAGCAGGGATCTAGCGGGAGGACACAATGAGCAGTTCTTC
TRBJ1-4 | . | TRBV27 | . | CASSKLAGVSNEKLFF | TGTGCCAGCAGCAAACTCGCAGGGGTTAGTAATGAAAAACTGTTTTTT
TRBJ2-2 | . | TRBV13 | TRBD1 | CASSPRDRDSGELFF | TGTGCCAGCAGCCCCCGGGACAGGGATTCCGGGGAGCTGTTTTTT
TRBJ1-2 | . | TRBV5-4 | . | CASSWGAGPSSYTF | TGTGCCAGCAGCTGGGGGGCAGGGCCATCGAGCTACACCTTC
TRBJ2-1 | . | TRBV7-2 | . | CASSLFLDEQFF | TGTGCCAGCAGCTTATTTCTGGATGAGCAGTTCTTC
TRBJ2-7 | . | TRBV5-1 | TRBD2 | CASSSGLAGRILYEQYF | TGCGCCAGCAGCTCGGGACTAGCGGGAAGGATCCTATACGAGCAGTACTTC
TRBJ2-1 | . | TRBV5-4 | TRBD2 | CASSLVQRLASSYNEQFF | TGTGCCAGCAGCTTGGTACAAAGACTAGCGTCCTCCTACAATGAGCAGTTCTTC
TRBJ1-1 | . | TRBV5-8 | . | CASSLVRATRDEAFF | TGTGCCAGCAGCTTGGTGAGGGCCACAAGGGATGAAGCTTTCTTT
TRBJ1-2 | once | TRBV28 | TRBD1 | CASSTGTGRTNYGYTF | TGTGCCAGCAGTACAGGGACAGGGAGAACTAACTATGGCTACACCTTC
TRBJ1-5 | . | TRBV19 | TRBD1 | CASSIFPTGNQPQHF | TGTGCCAGTAGTATCTTCCCGACAGGGAATCAGCCCCAGCATTTT
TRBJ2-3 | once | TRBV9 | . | CASSPRGDTQYF | TGTGCCAGCAGCCCTCGGGGAGATACGCAGTATTTT
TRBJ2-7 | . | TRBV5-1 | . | CASSPTRAKEGSYEQYF | TGCGCCAGCAGCCCCACGCGAGCCAAGGAGGGCTCCTACGAGCAGTACTTC
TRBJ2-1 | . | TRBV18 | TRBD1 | CASSPTGGVYNEQFF | TGTGCCAGCTCACCCACAGGGGGAGTGTACAATGAGCAGTTCTTC
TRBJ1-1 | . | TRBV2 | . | CASNRIIKGTEAFF | TGTGCCAGCAATCGGATCATAAAGGGCACTGAAGCTTTCTTT
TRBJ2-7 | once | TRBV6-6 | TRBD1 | CASSYGPGQGAGEQYF | TGTGCCAGCAGTTACGGCCCGGGACAGGGGGCCGGCGAGCAGTACTTC
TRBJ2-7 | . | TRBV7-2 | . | CASSSLYEQYF | TGTGCCAGCAGCTCCTTGTACGAGCAGTACTTC
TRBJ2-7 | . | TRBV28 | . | CASRAPGLEQYF | TGTGCCAGCAGAGCGCCGGGCCTCGAGCAGTACTTC
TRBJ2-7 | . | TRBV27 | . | CASSFRDGTYEQYF | TGTGCCAGCAGTTTCCGGGACGGTACCTACGAGCAGTACTTC
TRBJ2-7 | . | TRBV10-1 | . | CASSDVGNGYEQYF | TGCGCCAGCAGTGATGTTGGTAATGGGTACGAGCAGTACTTC
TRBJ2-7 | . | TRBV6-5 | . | CASSYWMDGTYEQYF | TGTGCCAGCAGTTATTGGATGGACGGGACCTACGAGCAGTACTTC
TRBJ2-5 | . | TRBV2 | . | CASLGQRQETQYF | TGTGCCAGTCTAGGGCAGAGACAAGAGACCCAGTACTTC
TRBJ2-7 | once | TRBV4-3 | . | CASSQDTGVPEQYF | TGCGCCAGCAGCCAAGATACGGGCGTCCCAGAGCAGTACTTC
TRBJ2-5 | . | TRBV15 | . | CATSRVGGTQETQYF | TGTGCCACCAGCAGAGTGGGCGGGACGCAAGAGACCCAGTACTTC
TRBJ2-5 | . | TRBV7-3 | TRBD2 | CASSQTGTSGETQYF | TGTGCCAGCAGCCAAACCGGGACTAGCGGAGAGACCCAGTACTTC